This T cell receptor (beta chain) emerged from a study of blood T cell repertoires in COVID-19. The germline V gene has CDR1 MNHNY and CDR2 SVGAGI (reference sequence). This CDR3 is 12 amino acids long. Trimming stripped 2 bases from V and 6 bases from J, with 5 bases between. Assay: immunoSEQ multiplex PCR; the TCRdb copy retains only in-frame clones and omits some. The sample holds 250,000 or so clones, about 87% seen once. The chain uses TRBV6-6 and TRBJ1-5, with unresolved D. The clonotype originates from a woman in her 30s who had been exposed to COVID-19. The material sequenced was PBMCs or T cells enriched from blood (not recorded which). The CDR3 here is CASSYAGQPQHF. For the CDR3, the DNA is TGTGCCAGCAGTTACGCAGGTCAGCCCCAGCATTTT.